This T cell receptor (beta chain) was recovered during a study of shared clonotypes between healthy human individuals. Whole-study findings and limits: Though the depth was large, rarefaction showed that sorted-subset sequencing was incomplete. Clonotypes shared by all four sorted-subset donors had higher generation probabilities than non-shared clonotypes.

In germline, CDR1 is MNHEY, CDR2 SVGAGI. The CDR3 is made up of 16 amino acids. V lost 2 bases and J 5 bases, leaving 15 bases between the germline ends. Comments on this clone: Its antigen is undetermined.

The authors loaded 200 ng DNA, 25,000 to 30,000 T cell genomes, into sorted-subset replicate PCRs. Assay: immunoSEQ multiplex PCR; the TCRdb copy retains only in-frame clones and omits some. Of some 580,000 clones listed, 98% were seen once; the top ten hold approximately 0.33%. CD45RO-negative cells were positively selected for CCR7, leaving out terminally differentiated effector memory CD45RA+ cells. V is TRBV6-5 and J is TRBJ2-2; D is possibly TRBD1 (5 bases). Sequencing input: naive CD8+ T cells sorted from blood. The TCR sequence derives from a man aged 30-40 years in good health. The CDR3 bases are TGTGCCAGCAGTTACAACCAGGGCGAGTTTACCGGGGAGCTGTTTTTT. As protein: CASSYNQGEFTGELFF.